This T cell receptor beta chain was obtained from a study of cytomegalovirus exposure and HLA in healthy donors (dated by TCRdb to 2015 to 2018). Looking at the study overall: An earlier analysis of approximately 640 of the donors reported about 290 Gb of sequence data and more than 90 million unique TCR beta sequences from 190 million or so T cells. In addition to the first cohort of several hundred subjects, a separate validation cohort of 130 or so different subjects was used. An early release that covered some 630 HLA-typed donors contained approximately 300 gigabases of sequencing data and around 80 million unique TCR sequences. Among over 350 genotyped donors of the cohort, an average of 235,054 unique TCR beta nucleotide sequences were sequenced per donor, approximately 20% of them non-productive. To predict cytomegalovirus infection status, the study brought together high-throughput TCR immunosequencing, statistical association of individual TCRs with disease status, and machine learning. An earlier analysis of 500 to 750 of the donors applied high-throughput TCR beta sequencing to assess whether each TCR beta V gene segment acted as functional or pseudogenic. The study aimed to test whether signatures of past pathogen exposure could be identified by cataloging public T cell receptors. Donor age, sex, ethnicity and CMV serostatus were collected together with the repertoire data. A few DR-DQ haplotypes were handled as single units for association and clustering because linkage in the cohort was strong. The number of typed donors differed by locus: about 629-630 for A, B, C, DRB1 and DQB1; 522 for DQA1; 606 for DPA1; and approximately 450 for DPB1. The T cell repertoires of 666 subjects were profiled by immunosequencing and related to cytomegalovirus serostatus. A later genetic analysis used genome-wide SNP genotypes for about 55% of the 666 donors, treating that subset as a discovery cohort. The later analysis used no new phenotypic data to find candidate immune exposures, relying instead on TCR beta sequences and their occurrence across donors. In a later analysis, previously published TCR beta repertoires from 666 donors were re-analyzed and high-resolution HLA genotyping was added so that TCR occurrence patterns could be studied. Of the 300 to 500 genotyped donors, 65% to 90% were placed in the genetic ancestry cluster associated with self-reported Caucasian donors. HLA typing covered class I and class II loci at four-digit resolution. Every repertoire in the discovery cohort had been generated on one and the same sequencing platform.

The method was the immunoSEQ multiplex PCR assay. For the multiplex PCR, a mixture combining 60 forward primers for TCR Vbeta segments and 13 reverse primers for TCR Jbeta segments was used. The CDR3 region of rearranged TCR beta genes was amplified from genomic DNA by a multiplex PCR assay. Amplified TCR beta libraries were sequenced as 87-base-pair reads on the Illumina HiSeq System. The original pipeline was this. Across the 670 or so repertoires, a later analysis counted some 80 million unique TCR beta chains, roughly 11 million of which were shared by at least two donors. Raw reads were error-corrected and collapsed into unique sequences with a nearest-neighbor algorithm that merged closely related sequences to remove PCR and sequencing errors. To assign V, D and J gene segments, CDR3 sequences were aligned to IMGT reference sequences. For a sequence to be retained, at least a six-nucleotide match to both a V gene segment and a J gene segment was required. Rearrangements were classified as productive when the CDR3 lacked stop codons and remained in frame with V and J, and all other rearrangements were classified as non-productive. CDR3 was defined by IMGT convention, running from the second conserved V-encoded cysteine to the conserved J-encoded phenylalanine. The earlier analysis of about 590 of the donors excluded sequences that lacked an unambiguous match to a single V gene segment. In an earlier analysis of almost 600 of the donors, a V segment was called functional when productive rearrangements were above 56.7%, and segregating when the standard deviation between donors exceeded 5%. A statistical classification framework was developed to diagnose cytomegalovirus status using the catalog of TCR beta chain sequences. In a later analysis, TCR nucleotide sequences were compared against IMGT/GENE-DB human TR gene sequences so that V and J genes could be assigned. Using the TCRdist pipeline, a later analysis assigned CDR3 sequences along with most-parsimonious VDJ recombination scenarios. In a later analysis, every TCR beta chain was defined by the combination of its CDR3 amino acid sequence and its V-gene family, and reads without a unique V-gene family were dropped. As a way to deal with suspected cross-contamination and a sequencing artifact, a later analysis dropped 500 to 700 nucleotide sequences that were highly shared and had low generation probability. For each public chain, a later analysis derived a clonal expansion index from normalized ranks of inferred template counts within each repertoire. Generation probabilities in a later analysis came from a VDJ recombination model fitted to out-of-frame rearrangements, and those results were checked against IGoR. In a later analysis, hypergeometric tests were used to score TCR-TCR, TCR-HLA and TCR-CMV co-occurrence, with a repertoire-size bias correction applied to TCR pairs. In a later analysis, false discovery rates were estimated by permuting HLA or CMV assignments 20 times. In a later analysis, co-occurring TCRs were grouped using DBSCAN, with TCRdist sequence similarity added in when clustering inside HLA-allele-positive subsets. Repertoires with fewer than 30,000 or more than 120,000 public chains, plus five repertoires with anomalous nucleotide sharing, were excluded from co-occurrence clustering. Imported from immuneACCESS, the table was reduced by TCRdb to in-frame sequences with V and J called. These copies leave out some clones; in studies compared against another copy, an unresolved V gene accounts for under half, and the cause of the remainder is not known. That table is the source of V, J and clone size, and D and trimming were worked out from the DNA. Within this sample are 110,000 to 150,000 clones, with about 82% of them counted one time only. More than 3% of the sample comes from the top ten.

This clone was recorded only once. Its recognized antigen is unknown. One base away there is no much larger clone; base qualities are not given. In total, around 600 healthy bone marrow donors made up the cohort. All cohort members were sampled while nominally healthy, although unrecorded immune exposures were likely present. The donor tested CMV seronegative and was one of the 352 seronegative cohort members. A peripheral blood sample was collected from each donor, and TCR beta sequencing was performed on peripheral blood mononuclear cells. Genomic DNA was extracted from the blood cell samples with the Qiagen DNeasy Blood Extraction Kit. Measured from the cysteine to the phenylalanine, the CDR3 is 15 residues long. The DNA shown is the 45-base CDR3, in frame from base 1. Germline trimming: 3 bases from V, 2 bases from J; junction bases outside gene matches: 4. Taken from the germline V gene, the CDR1 and CDR2 loops are KGHSH and LQKENI.

Study-level results and caveats: In a later genetic analysis, a missense DCLRE1C variant was associated with V-gene and J-gene trimming of TCR beta chains, and the association was replicated in an independent cohort. In a later analysis, several top co-occurrence clusters were reported to appear linked to parvovirus B19, influenza, CMV and Epstein-Barr virus. A later analysis found that most CMV-associated TCR beta chains appeared HLA-restricted, with HLA associations seemingly driven largely by CMV exposure. In a later analysis, HLA-associated TCR beta chains showed more clonal expansion and lower generation probabilities than non-associated chains that were equally common. In an earlier analysis of some 500 of the donors, most TCR beta V segments were observed in productive rearrangements about 90% or about 30% of the time, broadly matching IMGT annotations. Correlated functional status among segregating V segments might be attributable to linkage disequilibrium, but an unknown experimental factor could not be ruled out. Sequencing depth was assumed to be roughly uniform across donors in the presence/absence analyses, though that assumption may not hold. Some IMGT-functional V segments, including TRBV6-2 and TRBV6-3, could not be distinguished by the 87-base-pair reads and were therefore excluded. Immune exposure information for the cohort was limited to CMV serostatus. The study gave a list of more than 150 TCR beta chains associated with cytomegalovirus. A later genetic analysis reported fewer N-insertions in productive TCRs among donors in an Asian-associated ancestry cluster than the approximately 700-donor mean. The cohort was sequenced for TCR beta chains only, and without alpha or paired-chain data the features that could be detected were limited. In both the original and validation cohorts, the classifier was reported to diagnose cytomegalovirus status with high specificity and sensitivity. The authors suggested that the approach could potentially be generalized to other disease states and immunological phenotypes. Assigning TCR associations to individual alleles was difficult when HLA alleles, especially DR and DQ, strongly co-occurred. A later analysis associated about 17,000 TCR beta sequences with specific HLA alleles at a false discovery rate of 0.05. A cluster of highly shared sequence variants was judged likely to be a technical artifact of the sequencing pipeline. In vitro tests confirmed that a few of the cytomegalovirus-associated TCR beta chains recognize cytomegalovirus antigens. The earlier analysis of 450 to 700 of the donors excluded seventeen rarely observed V segments, including chromosome 9 orphons, because counts were too low. According to a later analysis, TCR association rates differed among HLA loci, with DRB1 alleles showing the most associated TCRs and HLA-C alleles showing the fewest. A further reported finding was that TCR beta sequences accurately predicted the HLA-A and HLA-B alleles for most subjects in the first cohort. Because some donors lacked HLA typing at each locus, the association tests relied only on the typed subset. Across donors, most TCR sequences were observed very rarely, whereas some public TCRs were present in many individuals.

The chain uses TRBV18 and TRBJ1-2; 9 bases in between match TRBD1. Sequencing was carried out using PBMCs. This clonotype was sampled from a male donor in good health and CMV-seronegative. CDR3 loop: CASSPLTGGNYGYTF. The DNA reads as follows: TGTGCCAGCTCACCCCTGACAGGGGGGAACTATGGCTACACCTTC.